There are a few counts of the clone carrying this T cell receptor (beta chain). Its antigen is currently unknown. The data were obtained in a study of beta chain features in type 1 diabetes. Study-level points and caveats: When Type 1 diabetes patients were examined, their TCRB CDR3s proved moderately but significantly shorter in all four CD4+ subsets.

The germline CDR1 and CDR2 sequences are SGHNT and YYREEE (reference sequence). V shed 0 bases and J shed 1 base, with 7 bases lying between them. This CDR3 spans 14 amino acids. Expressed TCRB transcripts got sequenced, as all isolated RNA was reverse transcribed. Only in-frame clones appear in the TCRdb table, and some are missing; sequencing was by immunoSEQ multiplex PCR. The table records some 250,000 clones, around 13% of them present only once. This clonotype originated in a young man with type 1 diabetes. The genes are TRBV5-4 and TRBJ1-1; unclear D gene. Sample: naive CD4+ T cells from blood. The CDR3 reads CASSLAGSNTEAFF. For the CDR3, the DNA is TGTGCCAGCAGCTTGGCCGGTTCGAACACTGAAGCTTTCTTT.